This entry features one T cell receptor (beta chain) sequence. CDR3 length equals 15 residues. Germline V gene sequence: CDR1 MGHRA, CDR2 YSYEKL. Trimming removed 2 bases from V and 4 bases from J, with 14 bases in between. These data belong to a study of blood T cell repertoires in COVID-19. The assay was immunoSEQ multiplex PCR, and TCRdb's table has in-frame clones only and misses some. The data contain 75,000 to 90,000 clones, around 91% of them singletons. The source of this sequence is a woman in her 50s in a cohort sampled during active COVID-19. The sequenced material came from peripheral blood. This sequence joins TRBV4-1 and TRBJ1-2; D perhaps matches TRBD1 (5 bases). CDR3 bases: TGCGCCAGCAGCCAATCCGCCGCAGACAGCTATGGCTACACCTTC. Translated: CASSQSAADSYGYTF.